The 6 T cell receptor beta chains given below trace back to one sample, sequenced in a study of T cells after yellow fever vaccination. TCRdb passed the 5' RACE reads through MiXCR, listing each CDR3 protein once. The sample gives 320,000 or so distinct CDR3 sequences, approximately 8% of which show up once; under 20% is in the top ten. The specimen was PBMCs, collected about 41 days after the first yellow fever vaccination. These receptors originate from a young man who received the YFV17D yellow fever vaccine.

The chain has TRBV29-1 and TRBJ1-2, with 7 bases that match TRBD1. Per germline, CDR1 SQVTM and CDR2 ANQGSEA. V shed 4 bases and J 8 bases; nucleotides not matched to a gene: 10. The CDR3 is 13 amino acids. The CDR3 protein is CSVAGTERLGYTF. The CDR3 DNA follows: TGCAGCGTTGCAGGGACAGAGAGGCTCGGCTACACCTTC. The full variable domain, in which reference TRBV29-1 and TRBJ1-2 provide the parts outside the CDR3, is SAVISQKPSRDICQRGTSLTIQCQVDSQVTMMFWYRQQPGQSLTLIATANQGSEATYESGFVIDKFPISRPNLTFSTLTVSNMSPEDSSIYLCSVAGTERLGYTFGSGTRLTVV.

This clonotype was seen only a few times. The chain has TRBV5-5 and TRBJ2-5, with a weak D call TRBD2 (7 bases). CDR3 length: 16 residues. Germline loops: CDR1 SGHKS, CDR2 YYEKEE (reference sequence). Trimming took 0 bases from V and 6 from J, leaving 18 bases between them. The CDR3 loop reads CASSLAEGGFSKTQYF. The DNA for the CDR3 is TGTGCCAGCAGCTTGGCCGAGGGGGGGTTCAGTAAGACCCAGTACTTC.

The chain couples TRBV4-3 to TRBJ2-6; possibly TRBD2 for D (6 bases). CDR3 length equals 16 residues. With 1 base removed from V and 0 bases from J, the gap between germline ends came to 7 bases. CDR1 and CDR2 from the germline V gene are LGHNA and YSLEER. The DNA for the CDR3 is TGCGCCAGCAGCCAAGCGCGGGGCTCTGGGGCCAACGTCCTGACTTTC. Translating gives CASSQARGSGANVLTF.

J is TRBJ1-1 and V is TRBV20-1, with TRBD1 as a possible D gene (6 bases). The CDR3 runs 13 residues. Trimming took 5 bases from V and 0 from J, leaving 10 bases between them. Germline values: CDR1 DFQATT, CDR2 SNEGSKA (reference sequence). CDR3 DNA sequence: TGCAGTGCTCCCCGGGGGCTGAACACTGAAGCTTTCTTT. Its protein product is CSAPRGLNTEAFF.

V is TRBV29-1 and J is TRBJ1-3; D perhaps matches TRBD1 (5 bases). The germline V gene has CDR1 SQVTM and CDR2 ANQGSEA. The ends were cut back, 1 base at V and 8 bases at J, with 9 bases in the middle. CDR3 length equals 12 residues. CDR3 sequence: CSVEAGGDTIYF. CDR3 in DNA: TGCAGCGTTGAAGCCGGGGGAGACACCATATATTTT.

The chain uses TRBV4-3 and TRBJ1-5, with D perhaps TRBD1 (5 bases). CDR1 is LGHNA and CDR2 is YSLEER in the germline V gene. V was cut by 0 bases and J by 7 bases, with 10 bases left in between. The CDR3 is made up of 14 amino acids. The CDR3 region has the DNA TGCGCCAGCAGCCAAGATCAGGGACGGCAGCCCCAGCATTTT. Translating it yields CASSQDQGRQPQHF.